Listed here are 6 T cell receptor beta chains from one sample, sequenced in a study of shared clonotypes between healthy human individuals. TCRdb's copy holds only in-frame clones and misses some; the assay was immunoSEQ multiplex PCR. The sample includes millions of clones, approximately 92% of them seen just once. Specimen: naive CD4+ T cells sorted from blood. Documented subset: CD45RA+ positively selected. Source of these receptors: a man aged 18 to 29 in good health.

The rearrangement links TRBV29-1 to TRBJ2-5; 9 bases match TRBD2. Looked up from germline, CDR1 is SQVTM and CDR2 is ANQGSEA. The CDR3 has 13 amino acids. J gave up 5 bases and V 6 bases, and 7 bases lay outside the gene matches. CDR3: CSVKAGGSETQYF. CDR3 DNA sequence: TGCAGCGTGAAAGCGGGGGGCTCGGAGACCCAGTACTTC.

The chain links TRBV5-6 to TRBJ2-5; D could derive from TRBD1 or TRBD2 (5 bases each). Germline CDR1 is SGHDT and CDR2 is YYEEEE. The CDR3 contains 14 residues. V shed 4 bases and J shed 1 base, with 11 bases lying between them. CDR3 in amino acids: CASSVGTSQETQYF. The DNA for the CDR3 is TGTGCCAGCAGCGTAGGGACGTCCCAAGAGACCCAGTACTTC.

The chain uses TRBV11-2 and TRBJ1-1, with unresolved D. Per the germline V gene, CDR1 is SGHAT and CDR2 is FQNNGV. The CDR3 consists of 16 residues. V shed 1 base and J shed 5 bases, with 17 bases lying between them. CDR3: CASSLGAGPSTTEAFF. The CDR3 DNA sequence: TGTGCCAGCAGCTTAGGGGCTGGACCGTCAACTACTGAAGCTTTCTTT.

The chain has TRBV30 and TRBJ2-7; D perhaps matches TRBD1 (6 bases). The ends were cut back, 5 bases at V and 5 bases at J, with 10 bases in the middle. This CDR3 contains 11 residues. CDR1 and CDR2 from the germline V gene are GTSNPN and SVGIG (reference sequence). In DNA form, the CDR3 reads TGTGCCTGGTCACAGGGAGACGAGCAGTACTTC. The encoded protein is CAWSQGDEQYF.

There are a few counts of this clone. The J gene is TRBJ2-1, the V gene TRBV5-1; D remains unclear. This CDR3 has 15 amino acids. In germline, CDR1 is SGHRS, CDR2 YFSETQ. The V and J ends lost 0 bases and 0 bases respectively, with 7 bases between them. The CDR3 reads CASSLDWSSYNEQFF. DNA for the CDR3: TGCGCCAGCAGCTTGGATTGGAGCTCCTACAATGAGCAGTTCTTC.

This sequence joins TRBV2 and TRBJ1-3; a possible D gene is TRBD1 (6 bases). The CDR3 sequence is 15 residues long. Trimming cost V 4 bases and J 4 bases, with 14 bases left between them. CDR1 and CDR2 from the germline V gene are SNHLY and FYNNEI. CDR3 in amino acids: CASSGRGPAGNTIYF. The CDR3 nucleotides read TGTGCCAGCAGTGGTCGGGGGCCGGCCGGAAACACCATATATTTT.